Listed below are T cell receptor beta chains from one sample, sequenced in a study of CD8+ T cells in alopecia areata. Measured with immunoSEQ multiplex PCR; TCRdb has only the in-frame clones, and not every one. The sample gives about 210,000 clones, roughly three fifths of which show up once; approximately 1.2% is in the top ten. The sample consisted of CD4+ T cells sorted from blood, taken at roughly week 45, from a patient treated with tofacitinib. Receptors originate from a human donor with alopecia areata. Each CDR3 is given with its conserved first and last residue. The D gene is left open where the match is weak. Size is omitted from some rows. Given values are once, few, many or a class for expanded clones.

d_call clone_size j_call v_call cdr3_nt cdr3_aa
NA NA TRBJ1-1 TRBV4-3 TGCGCCAGCAGCCAAGATCGATTCCGTGCTGAAGCTTTCTTT CASSQDRFRAEAFF
TRBD1 NA TRBJ1-2 TRBV29-1 TGCAGCGCTTTGAACAGGGGGCACTATGGCTACACCTTC CSALNRGHYGYTF
NA NA TRBJ2-1 TRBV14 TGTGCCAGCAGCCGGGGAGACAGTTACAATGAGCAGTTCTTC CASSRGDSYNEQFF
NA many TRBJ2-5 TRBV5-1 TGCGCCAGCAGCTCCGGTGTAGGTTGGGAGACCCAGTACTTC CASSSGVGWETQYF
NA NA TRBJ2-7 TRBV5-4 TGTGCCAGCAGCTCCCGGGGGACCCCCTACGAGCAGTACTTC CASSSRGTPYEQYF
TRBD1 NA TRBJ1-1 TRBV7-6 TGTGCCAGCAGCTCCTCGGGACAGGGTCGGATGAACACTGAAGCTTTCTTT CASSSSGQGRMNTEAFF
NA NA TRBJ2-1 TRBV29-1 TGCAGCGCTGTGGGGGCAGGTTCGGGGTTAAGCTCCTACAATGAGCAGTTCTTC CSAVGAGSGLSSYNEQFF
TRBD1 NA TRBJ2-3 TRBV19 TGTGCCAGTAGCTCGACAGGGCCGCCGACAGATACGCAGTATTTT CASSSTGPPTDTQYF
NA NA TRBJ1-4 TRBV6-1 TGTGCCAGCAGAGTTACAGTGCAGACTAATGAAAAACTGTTTTTT CASRVTVQTNEKLFF
TRBD2 once TRBJ2-2 TRBV10-3 TGTGCCATCAGGGGGACTAGCGGGGGCCCTAACACCGGGGAGCTGTTTTTT CAIRGTSGGPNTGELFF
NA NA TRBJ2-5 TRBV4-3 TGCGCCAGCAGCCAAGATCTCATCGCCCCTTGGGAGACCCAGTACTTC CASSQDLIAPWETQYF
NA NA TRBJ1-2 TRBV18 TGTGCCAGCTCAACCACCGGAGGAGGCCTCTATGGCTACACCTTC CASSTTGGGLYGYTF
NA NA TRBJ1-2 TRBV19 TGTGCCAGTAGGAATCCTGACAGGTCCTATGGCTACACCTTC CASRNPDRSYGYTF
NA once TRBJ2-7 TRBV5-1 TGCGCCAGCAGCCCGGGACCGGACGTCTACGAGCAGTACTTC CASSPGPDVYEQYF
NA NA TRBJ2-6 TRBV4-3 TGCGCCAGCAGCCGAGACGGTTCTGGGGCCAACGTCCTGACTTTC CASSRDGSGANVLTF
NA NA TRBJ1-1 TRBV30 TGTGCCTCCCATTCCGGGACACCGAACACTGAAGCTTTCTTT CASHSGTPNTEAFF
TRBD1 NA TRBJ1-1 TRBV7-3 TGTGCCAGCAGCCTGGGACAGGGTGAAGCTTTCTTT CASSLGQGEAFF
NA few TRBJ1-1 TRBV29-1 TGCAGCGTTGCGGGACGGTTGAACACTGAAGCTTTCTTT CSVAGRLNTEAFF
NA few TRBJ1-1 TRBV28 TGTGCCAGCAGTTTACGGGGTAGCACTGAAGCTTTCTTT CASSLRGSTEAFF
NA NA TRBJ2-2 TRBV30 TGTGCCTGGAGTAAAATAGGCACCGGGGAGCTGTTTTTT CAWSKIGTGELFF
NA NA TRBJ2-5 TRBV9 TGTGCCAGCAGCGTAGCTAGAGGCAACGAGGAGACCCAGTACTTC CASSVARGNEETQYF
NA NA TRBJ2-3 TRBV10-3 TGTGCCATCAGTGACAGTACAGATACGCAGTATTTT CAISDSTDTQYF
NA NA TRBJ2-6 TRBV18 TGTGCCAGCTCACCACCGGCGGGGCAAGGGAACTCTGGGGCCAACGTCCTGACTTTC CASSPPAGQGNSGANVLTF
NA NA TRBJ2-2 TRBV4-3 TGCGCCAGCAGCCCTAGGAGCGCCTCGGCCGGGGAGCTGTTTTTT CASSPRSASAGELFF
TRBD1 NA TRBJ2-3 TRBV29-1 TGCAGCGTTGTTTTGGGACAGGGGCCAGATACGCAGTATTTT CSVVLGQGPDTQYF
NA NA TRBJ2-5 TRBV7-8 TGTGCCAGCAGCTTAAGCCTGACCGCCCAAGAGACCCAGTACTTC CASSLSLTAQETQYF
TRBD2 NA TRBJ2-1 TRBV9 TGTGCCAGCAGCGTAGATGGCGGGGGGTCGAATGAGCAGTTCTTC CASSVDGGGSNEQFF
NA few TRBJ2-3 TRBV29-1 TGCAGCGTTGAAGAGGCACTTGCGCAGTATTTT CSVEEALAQYF
NA NA TRBJ1-2 TRBV4-3 TGCGCCAGCAGCCAAGAGGTCAGGGATGGCTACACCTTC CASSQEVRDGYTF
NA NA TRBJ1-1 TRBV11-3 TGTGCCAGCAGCCCCGGTTTTGGGGCAGGGAACACTGAAGCTTTCTTT CASSPGFGAGNTEAFF
NA NA TRBJ2-7 TRBV29-1 TGCAGCGTTGAGTCGGGACGGAACGAGCAGTACTTC CSVESGRNEQYF
TRBD2 NA TRBJ2-1 TRBV9 TGTGCCAGCAGCGTAGGCCCAGCGGGGGGCCACAATGAGCAGTTCTTC CASSVGPAGGHNEQFF
NA few TRBJ2-7 TRBV28 TGTGCCAGCACCTCCGGGACTCGCGACGAGCAGTACTTC CASTSGTRDEQYF